The clone carrying this TCR beta chain was picked up many times. Here immunoSEQ multiplex PCR was the method, and the copy in TCRdb shows in-frame clones only, minus some. Of 200,000 to 300,000 clones in the sample, 83% are singletons; the top ten hold around 3.5%. Germline V CDR1 and CDR2: SGHVS, FQNEAQ. Trimming pared 1 base from V and 7 bases from J, leaving 11 bases between. The CDR3 length is 15 residues. The data were obtained in a study of blood T cell repertoires in COVID-19. At the level of the study: Material from acute and convalescent COVID-19 was sourced from the United States, Italy and Spain. The analysed material was cDNA or gDNA that came from T cells, B-cell-depleted T cells, or PBMCs.

Sequences were obtained from PBMCs or T cells enriched from blood (not recorded which). The chain employs TRBV7-8 and TRBJ1-6; D gene uncertain. The receptor was derived from a woman aged 40-49 years who had been exposed to COVID-19. CDR3 sequence (DNA): TGTGCCAGCAGCTTAGATTTCGGGGAAAATTCACCCCTCCACTTT. Encoded protein: CASSLDFGENSPLHF.